The rows below give T cell receptor beta chains drawn from one sample of a study of T cell changes during pregnancy in multiple sclerosis. Method: immunoSEQ multiplex PCR; TCRdb's copy keeps in-frame clones and lacks some. The table lists tens of thousands of clones, about 92% of them singletons, with about 1.2% in the top ten. The sequencing here drew on peripheral blood, taken in the third trimester of pregnancy. The receptors originated from a female donor with multiple sclerosis, enrolled in a pregnancy study. Both conserved end residues are part of each CDR3. D genes are given only for firm matches. Where a row states a size, it is once, few, many or the class of an expanded clone; other rows omit it.

DNA | CDR3 | V | size | J | D
TGTGCCAGCAGTCCGCACAGGGACGGCAATCAGCCCCAGCATTTT | CASSPHRDGNQPQHF | TRBV27 | few | TRBJ1-5 | .
TGTGCCAGCAGCGATAGGACTAGCTCGGGGGAGCAGTACTTC | CASSDRTSSGEQYF | TRBV7-2 | . | TRBJ2-7 | TRBD2
TGTGCCAGCAGCTTAGCCTACATACAGGGGCTTCAAGAGACCCAGTACTTC | CASSLAYIQGLQETQYF | TRBV11-2 | . | TRBJ2-5 | TRBD1
TGTGCCAGCAGCTCTGGACTAGCGGGAATCGTCTACGAGCAGTACTTC | CASSSGLAGIVYEQYF | TRBV7-2 | . | TRBJ2-7 | TRBD2
TGCGCCAGCAGCTTGGGACTAGCGGGAGTTGGAAATGAGCAGTTCTTC | CASSLGLAGVGNEQFF | TRBV5-1 | once | TRBJ2-1 | TRBD2
TGTGCCAGCTCAAAAGGGGCGGAAGAGACCCAGTACTTC | CASSKGAEETQYF | TRBV18 | once | TRBJ2-5 | .
TGTGCCAGCAGCCACCGGACTAGCGGGAACAATGAGCAGTTCTTC | CASSHRTSGNNEQFF | TRBV9 | . | TRBJ2-1 | TRBD2
TGTGCCAGCAGCTTGGCGCGGACTAGCGACCCTTGGGAGCAGTACTTC | CASSLARTSDPWEQYF | TRBV5-8 | . | TRBJ2-7 | TRBD2
TGTGCCAGCAGCACCCTACCCGATGAGCAGTTCTTC | CASSTLPDEQFF | TRBV21-1 | . | TRBJ2-1 | .
TGTGCCAGCAGCCCGGGGGAGGCAGGGAGACTTTATGGCTACACCTTC | CASSPGEAGRLYGYTF | TRBV7-9 | . | TRBJ1-2 | .
TGTGCCAGCTCACCCGCCGCGGGGTATAGCACAGATACGCAGTATTTT | CASSPAAGYSTDTQYF | TRBV18 | . | TRBJ2-3 | .
TGTGCCTGGACTAGTACCGGGGAGCTGTTTTTT | CAWTSTGELFF | TRBV30 | . | TRBJ2-2 | .
TGCGCCAGCAGCTTGGGTAGCGGGAGGGGCTACGAGCAGTACTTC | CASSLGSGRGYEQYF | TRBV5-1 | . | TRBJ2-7 | TRBD2
TGTGCCAGCGGGACAGCGGTAGGGGTTCTCAATGAGCAGTTCTTC | CASGTAVGVLNEQFF | TRBV27 | . | TRBJ2-1 | TRBD1
TGTGCCAGCAGTTTAGGGCCAGGGGGCGGGCAGCCCCAGCATTTT | CASSLGPGGGQPQHF | TRBV27 | . | TRBJ1-5 | TRBD1
TGTGCTAGTGGCAAGGAACAGGGGAGTACGCAGTATTTT | CASGKEQGSTQYF | TRBV12-5 | . | TRBJ2-3 | TRBD1
TGTGCCAGCTCACCCGATGGGACTAGCGGTTTTGGGGCCTACAATGAGCAGTTCTTC | CASSPDGTSGFGAYNEQFF | TRBV18 | . | TRBJ2-1 | TRBD2
TGTGCCAGCAGCTTGTCTCTAGCGGGACTTCCTGAGCAGTTCTTC | CASSLSLAGLPEQFF | TRBV5-4 | . | TRBJ2-1 | TRBD2
TGTGCCAGCAGCTTATCCCCAGGGGGCTTGTACGAGCAGTACTTC | CASSLSPGGLYEQYF | TRBV11-1 | . | TRBJ2-7 | TRBD1
TGCGCCAGCAGCCAAGGTGGGGGGAGTTTCGACGAGCAGTACTTC | CASSQGGGSFDEQYF | TRBV4-1 | . | TRBJ2-7 | .
TGTGCCAGCAGCTTTGGACAGCTGGGTTACGAGCAGTACTTC | CASSFGQLGYEQYF | TRBV5-6 | . | TRBJ2-7 | .
TGCGCCAGCAGCCAAAGGTCACAGGGGAATGAAAAACTGTTTTTT | CASSQRSQGNEKLFF | TRBV4-1 | . | TRBJ1-4 | TRBD1
TGTGCCAGCGGGCTGGACAGGGGGACCGGGGAGCTGTTTTTT | CASGLDRGTGELFF | TRBV2 | . | TRBJ2-2 | TRBD1
TGTGCCAGCAGTCGCACTAGCGGGAGGGCCGGCAATGAGCAGTTCTTC | CASSRTSGRAGNEQFF | TRBV6-6 | . | TRBJ2-1 | TRBD2
TGCGCCAGCAGCCCCCTAGCGCCCTACACAGATACGCAGTATTTT | CASSPLAPYTDTQYF | TRBV10-2 | . | TRBJ2-3 | .
TGTGCCAGCAGTGCACCGGGACAGGGGGCCGGGGAGCTGTTTTTT | CASSAPGQGAGELFF | TRBV28 | . | TRBJ2-2 | TRBD1
TGTGCCAGCTCATCCCGACTAGTGCTTGAGCAGTTCTTC | CASSSRLVLEQFF | TRBV18 | . | TRBJ2-1 | .
TGTGCCAGCAGCTCCGGTACCTCCCAGCATTTT | CASSSGTSQHF | TRBV7-9 | few | TRBJ1-5 | .
TGTGCCAGCAGTGATGGACAGGAGGGAAATAGCAATCAGCCCCAGCATTTT | CASSDGQEGNSNQPQHF | TRBV2 | few | TRBJ1-5 | TRBD1
TGTGCCAGCAGTTTAAGGCGGGACGGAGGTGAGCAGTTCTTC | CASSLRRDGGEQFF | TRBV27 | . | TRBJ2-1 | .
TGTGCTAGCAGCCCAGATGGCGGGACTAGCGGGCGGGTACACGAGCAGTACTTC | CASSPDGGTSGRVHEQYF | TRBV7-7 | . | TRBJ2-7 | TRBD2
TGTGCCAGCAGTTTTCGGCGGTCCATGGATACGCAGTATTTT | CASSFRRSMDTQYF | TRBV28 | . | TRBJ2-3 | .
TGTGCCAGCAGCCCCCGACAGGGATCCTACGAGCAGTACTTC | CASSPRQGSYEQYF | TRBV6-6 | . | TRBJ2-7 | TRBD1